Only a few counts were recorded for the clone carrying this TCR beta chain. Its matching antigen is unknown. The PCR employed 60 Vbeta primers together with 13 Jbeta primers. TCRdb keeps only in-frame clones here, not all; method: immunoSEQ multiplex PCR. The sample has 55,000 or so clones, around 82% seen once. The sample belongs to a study of cytomegalovirus exposure and HLA in healthy donors. General study results and limits: The study reported that TCR beta sequences accurately predicted HLA-A and HLA-B alleles in most subjects. Indistinguishable V segments, including TRBV6-2 and TRBV6-3, were excluded.

CDR1 is KGHSH and CDR2 is LQKENI in the germline V gene. Deletions cut 3 bases from V and 1 base from J, with 12 bases between. The CDR3 sequence is 15 residues long. The chain carries TRBV18 and TRBJ1-1, with D maybe TRBD1 (6 bases). Sequencing input: PBMCs. The TCR was taken from a female donor in good health and CMV-seronegative. The CDR3 coding sequence is TGTGCCAGCTCACCGGGAGGGGGGTGGAACACTGAAGCTTTCTTT. It specifies CASSPGGGWNTEAFF.